These 21 T cell receptor beta chains came from one sample sequenced in a study of cytomegalovirus exposure and HLA in healthy donors. The PCR made use of 60 Vbeta and 13 Jbeta primers. Produced via immunoSEQ multiplex PCR; TCRdb's table is partial and in-frame only. The listing records approximately 52,000 clones. The sample comprised PBMCs. These TCRs come from an older woman in good health and CMV-seropositive.

V and J are TRBV6-5 and TRBJ2-5; D is unresolved. V dropped 5 bases and J dropped 11 bases, with 24 bases sitting between them. This CDR3 region has 15 residues. Germline CDR1 and CDR2: MNHEY and SVGAGI. This CDR3 reads CASSQMRPEVYVQYF. The CDR3 DNA is TGTGCCAGCAGTCAAATGAGACCCGAGGTCTACGTGCAGTACTTC.

The rearrangement links TRBV4-1 to TRBJ1-6; 11 bases fit TRBD1. Germline CDR1 reads MGHRA; CDR2 reads YSYEKL. The CDR3 sequence is 19 residues long. J gave up 0 bases and V 0 bases, and 4 bases lay outside the gene matches. DNA of the CDR3: TGCGCCAGCAGCCAAGATCGGGACAGGGGGGGCTCCTATAATTCACCCCTCCACTTT. Protein: CASSQDRDRGGSYNSPLHF.

The chain carries TRBV2 and TRBJ1-3; no firm D call. V dropped 8 bases and J dropped 0 bases, with 11 bases sitting between them. Germline loops: CDR1 SNHLY, CDR2 FYNNEI. The length of the CDR3 is 14 residues. The CDR3 DNA sequence: TGTGCCAGCCGCGAGGCCAGCTCTGGAAACACCATATATTTT. Translation gives CASREASSGNTIYF.

This chain links TRBV7-9 with TRBJ1-3; TRBD1 aligns across 8 bases. Germline V gives CDR1 SEHNR, CDR2 FQNEAQ (reference sequence). The trim removed 4 bases at V and 0 bases at J, leaving 2 bases unmatched. The CDR3 contains 15 residues. The DNA of the CDR3 is TGTGCCAGCAGCTCGGGACAGGCCTCTGGAAACACCATATATTTT. It specifies CASSSGQASGNTIYF.

This chain joins TRBV7-2 and TRBJ1-5; possibly TRBD1 for D (6 bases). V shed 3 bases and J shed 5 bases, with 8 bases lying between them. The CDR3 is 13 amino acids. Germline V CDR1 and CDR2: SGHTA, FQGNSA. CDR3 nucleotides: TGTGCCAGCAGCTTCAACAGGGATCAGCCCCAGCATTTT. Its translation: CASSFNRDQPQHF.

CDR3 loop: CASATMIQETQYF. The CDR3 coding sequence is TGTGCCAGCGCGACTATGATCCAAGAGACCCAGTACTTC. The chain combines TRBV6-6 with TRBJ2-5; perhaps TRBD2 as D (5 bases). The length of the CDR3 is 13 residues. Germline CDR1 is MNHNY and CDR2 is SVGAGI (reference sequence). Trimming removed 8 bases at V and 1 base at J, with 11 bases between.

V gene TRBV19 combines with J gene TRBJ1-1; the D is unclear. The CDR3 extends over 10 amino acids. V was clipped by 9 bases and J by 7 bases, with 9 bases between them. Germline V CDR1 and CDR2: LNHDA, SQIVND (reference sequence). CDR3 loop: CASRRDEAFF. CDR3 nucleotide sequence: TGTGCCAGCAGACGGGATGAAGCTTTCTTT. Full variable domain (remainder filled in from reference TRBV19 and TRBJ1-1): DGGITQSPKYLFRKEGQNVTLSCEQNLNHDAMYWYRQDPGQGLRLIYYSQIVNDFQKGDIAEGYSVSREKKESFPLTVTSAQKNPTAFYLCASRRDEAFFGQGTRLTVV.

The chain uses TRBV28 and TRBJ2-5, with 7 bases fitting TRBD2. The germline gives CDR1 MDHEN, CDR2 SYDVKM. This CDR3 has 14 residues. V shed 5 bases, J shed 3 bases, and the junction held 6 bases outside the gene matches. The CDR3 region is CASSNSGFEETQYF. DNA for the CDR3: TGTGCCAGCAGTAATAGCGGGTTTGAAGAGACCCAGTACTTC. Full variable domain (missing parts from reference TRBV28 and TRBJ2-5): DVKVTQSSRYLVKRTGEKVFLECVQDMDHENMFWYRQDPGLGLRLIYFSYDVKMKEKGDIPEGYSVSREKKERFSLILESASTNQTSMYLCASSNSGFEETQYFGPGTRLLVL.

The rearrangement joins TRBV25-1 to TRBJ1-1, with 8 bases matching TRBD1. From germline, CDR1 is MGHDK and CDR2 SYGVNS. The J segment lost 2 bases and the V segment lost 3 bases, leaving 5 bases of the junction unmatched. This CDR3 has 15 residues. The CDR3 loop reads CASSEDRVANTEAFF. The CDR3 region has the DNA TGTGCCAGCAGTGAGGACAGGGTTGCCAACACTGAAGCTTTCTTT.

The V gene is TRBV10-2, the J gene TRBJ2-7; perhaps TRBD1 as D (6 bases). From germline, CDR1 is WSHSY and CDR2 SAAADI. V lost 5 bases and J lost 6, with 14 bases in between. The CDR3 extends over 13 amino acids. The CDR3 loop is CASSWTVEGEQYF. The CDR3, as DNA: TGCGCCAGCAGTTGGACAGTGGAAGGCGAGCAGTACTTC.

The chain joins TRBV5-1 to TRBJ2-3; TRBD1 agrees at 9 bases. Germline CDR1 is SGHRS and CDR2 is YFSETQ. CDR3 length equals 15 residues. V shed 4 bases and J 3 bases; nucleotides not matched to a gene: 6. Here the CDR3 DNA reads TGCGCCAGCAGCCTGACAGGGGGAGGAACAGATACGCAGTATTTT. This gives the protein CASSLTGGGTDTQYF.

The chain couples TRBV6-5 to TRBJ1-2, with 7 bases aligning to TRBD1. The junction had 7 bases not matched to a gene; V was cut back by 6 bases and J by 0 bases. Germline loops: CDR1 MNHEY, CDR2 SVGAGI. The CDR3 sequence is 15 residues long. The CDR3 spells CASRVWDSANYGYTF. The DNA of the CDR3 is TGTGCCAGCAGGGTATGGGACAGCGCTAACTATGGCTACACCTTC.

The CDR3 loop is CASSPAGGSYEQYF. CDR3 DNA sequence: TGTGCCAGCTCACCCGCCGGTGGTTCCTACGAGCAGTACTTC. V gene TRBV18 combines with J gene TRBJ2-7; D is unresolved. Trimming removed 3 bases at V and 1 base at J, with 10 bases between. The CDR3 is 14 residues long. Germline V gene sequence: CDR1 KGHSH, CDR2 LQKENI.

The chain has TRBV29-1 and TRBJ2-2; the D gene is possibly TRBD2 (5 bases). CDR1 and CDR2 (germline): SQVTM, ANQGSEA. The ends were cut back, 6 bases at V and 3 bases at J, with 14 bases in the middle. This CDR3 is built from 14 residues. In nucleotides, the CDR3 is TGCAGCGTCAGACTATCCCGGGACACCGGGGAGCTGTTTTTT. Protein product: CSVRLSRDTGELFF.

CDR3 region: CASSFGQGRDGYTF. CDR3 nucleotide sequence: TGTGCCAGCAGTTTTGGACAGGGACGGGATGGCTACACCTTC. The rearrangement joins TRBV6-6 to TRBJ1-2, with TRBD1 matching 8 bases. J was trimmed by 6 bases and V by 4 bases; bases with no gene match: 7. This CDR3 is built from 14 residues. The germline V gene encodes CDR1 MNHNY and CDR2 SVGAGI (reference sequence).

The chain couples TRBV18 to TRBJ2-7, with 8 bases aligning to TRBD1. CDR3 length: 13 amino acids. V dropped 8 bases and J dropped 2; count of bases not matched to a gene: 5. Germline CDR1 reads KGHSH; CDR2 reads LQKENI. CDR3 sequence: CASTGGGPYEQYF. The CDR3 nucleotides read TGTGCCAGCACAGGGGGTGGACCCTACGAGCAGTACTTC.

This chain links TRBV27 with TRBJ2-7, with 8 bases that match TRBD1. There are 19 residues in the CDR3. J lost 0 bases, V lost 4 bases, and 17 bases had no gene match. Germline loops: CDR1 MNHEY, CDR2 SMNVEV (reference sequence). CDR3 in DNA: TGTGCCAGCAGTTCGCGCCCCGACCTACAGGGGGAAAGCTCCTACGAGCAGTACTTC. Translated, it gives CASSSRPDLQGESSYEQYF.

This chain uses TRBV27 with TRBJ1-5; 7 nucleotides match TRBD1. Trimming removed 1 base from V and 6 bases from J; junction bases left unmatched: 9. This CDR3 comprises 16 residues. Germline CDR1 is MNHEY and CDR2 is SMNVEV (reference sequence). The DNA of the CDR3 is TGTGCCAGCAGTTTATTCCCGGACAGGCTTGGTCAGCCCCAGCATTTT. It is translated as CASSLFPDRLGQPQHF.

The CDR3 nucleotides read TGTGCCAGCTCACCGGTCGGGGAGTACGAGCAGTACTTC. Protein sequence: CASSPVGEYEQYF. The rearrangement joins TRBV18 to TRBJ2-7, with a weak D call TRBD2 (5 bases). This CDR3 comprises 13 residues. Germline values: CDR1 KGHSH, CDR2 LQKENI. Trimming took 3 bases from V and 4 from J, leaving 10 bases between them.

This chain links TRBV9 with TRBJ1-2; 8 bases map to TRBD1. The CDR3 spans 16 residues. Germline V gene sequence: CDR1 SGDLS, CDR2 YYNGEE. Losses at the gene ends were 4 bases for V and 3 bases for J; bases not matched to a gene: 11. CDR3 sequence: CASSPREGTGDYGYTF. The CDR3 nucleotides read TGTGCCAGCAGCCCCCGAGAGGGGACAGGCGACTATGGCTACACCTTC.

The CDR3 DNA reads TGTGCCAGCAGCGGAACCGGGACAGGACTCTCCTACGAGCAGTACTTC. It yields the protein CASSGTGTGLSYEQYF. The rearrangement joins TRBV28 to TRBJ2-7; TRBD1 agrees at 8 bases. The germline V gene has CDR1 MDHEN and CDR2 SYDVKM. Trimming removed 6 bases from V and 0 bases from J; junction bases left unmatched: 10. The CDR3 loop spans 16 amino acids.